This T cell receptor (beta chain) was captured in a study of blood T cells in healthy people across ages. Trimming removed 3 bases from V and 6 bases from J, with 16 bases in between. CDR1 SGHRS and CDR2 YFSETQ come from the germline V gene. The CDR3 covers 15 residues. Combining a sample-barcoded 5' primer with a J-beta primer mix, a second PCR ran for about 6 to 12 cycles. Each CDR3 protein gets one entry after TCRdb re-called the 5' RACE reads with MiXCR. Among 1.8 million or so distinct CDR3 sequences, roughly two fifths were seen once, and the ten largest hold about 23%. This chain uses TRBV5-1 with TRBJ2-1, with D perhaps TRBD1 or TRBD2 (5 bases each). The sequence was collected from a human donor in good health. Source material: blood. The CDR3 loop reads CASSWALGRGNEQFF. The CDR3 DNA reads TGCGCCAGCAGCTGGGCGCTGGGACGCGGCAATGAGCAGTTCTTC.